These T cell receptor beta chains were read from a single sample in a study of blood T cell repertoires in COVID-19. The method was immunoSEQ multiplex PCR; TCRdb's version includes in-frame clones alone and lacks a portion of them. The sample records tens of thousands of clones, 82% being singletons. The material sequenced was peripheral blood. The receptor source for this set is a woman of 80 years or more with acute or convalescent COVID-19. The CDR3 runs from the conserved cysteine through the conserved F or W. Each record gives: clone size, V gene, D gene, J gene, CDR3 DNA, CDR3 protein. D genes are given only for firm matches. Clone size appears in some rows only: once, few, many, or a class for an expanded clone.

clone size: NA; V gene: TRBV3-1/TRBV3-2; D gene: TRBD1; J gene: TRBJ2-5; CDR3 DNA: TGTGCCAGCAGCCCCGAATGGGGACAGCAAGAGACCCAGTACTTC; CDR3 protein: CASSPEWGQQETQYF
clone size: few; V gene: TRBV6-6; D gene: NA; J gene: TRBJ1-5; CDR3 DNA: TGTGCCAGCAGTTACTCGGGAAGGGAGAATCAGCCCCAGCATTTT; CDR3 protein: CASSYSGRENQPQHF
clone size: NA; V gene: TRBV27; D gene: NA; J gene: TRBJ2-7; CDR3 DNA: TGTGCCAGCAGTTTATACGTTCCTTTTAGCTCCTACGAGCAGTACTTC; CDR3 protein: CASSLYVPFSSYEQYF
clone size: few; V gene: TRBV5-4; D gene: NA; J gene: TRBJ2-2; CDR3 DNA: TGTGCCAGCAGCTCTCCGGGAGCGGTAAACACCGGGGAGCTGTTTTTT; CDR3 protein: CASSSPGAVNTGELFF
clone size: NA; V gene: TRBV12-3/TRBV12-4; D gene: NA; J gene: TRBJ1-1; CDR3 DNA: TGTGCCAGCAGTTTAAAGACAAACACTGAAGCTTTCTTT; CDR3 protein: CASSLKTNTEAFF
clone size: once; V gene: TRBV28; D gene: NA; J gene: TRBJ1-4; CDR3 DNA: TGTGCCAGCAGTCCCTTAGGACAAACGAATGAAAAACTGTTTTTT; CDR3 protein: CASSPLGQTNEKLFF
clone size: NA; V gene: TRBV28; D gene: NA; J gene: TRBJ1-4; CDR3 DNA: TGTGCCAGCAGTTCCTTCGTGGGGCTGGCAACTAATGAAAAACTGTTTTTT; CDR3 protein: CASSSFVGLATNEKLFF
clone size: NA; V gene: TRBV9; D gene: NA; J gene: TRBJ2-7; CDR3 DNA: TGTGCCAGCAGCCACGAAGGGGATTCCTACGAGCAGTACTTC; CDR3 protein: CASSHEGDSYEQYF
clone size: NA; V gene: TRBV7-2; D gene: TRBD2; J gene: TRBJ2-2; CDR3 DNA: TGTGCCAGCAGCTTAGCTAGCGGGAGATCTACCGGGGAGCTGTTTTTT; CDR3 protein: CASSLASGRSTGELFF
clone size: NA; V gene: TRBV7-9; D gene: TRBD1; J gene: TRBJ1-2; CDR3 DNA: TGTGCCAGCAGCTCTGGGACAGGGCTCTATGGCTACACCTTC; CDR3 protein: CASSSGTGLYGYTF
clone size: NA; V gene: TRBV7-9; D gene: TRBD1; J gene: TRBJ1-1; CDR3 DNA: TGTGCCAGCAGCCATCGGGGGACAGGGAATACTGAAGCTTTCTTT; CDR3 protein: CASSHRGTGNTEAFF
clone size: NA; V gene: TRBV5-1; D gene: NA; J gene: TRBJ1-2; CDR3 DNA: TGCGCCAGCAGCTTGGAAGTTGACTTCAACTATGGCTACACCTTC; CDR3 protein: CASSLEVDFNYGYTF
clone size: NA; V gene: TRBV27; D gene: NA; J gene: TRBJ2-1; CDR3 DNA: TGTGCCAGCAGTTTATCGGTTCAACAGGGTAGCAGGGCCTACAATGAGCAGTTCTTC; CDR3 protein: CASSLSVQQGSRAYNEQFF
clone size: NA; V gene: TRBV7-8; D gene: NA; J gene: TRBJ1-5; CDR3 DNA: TGTGCCAGCAGTCCCACACCTAGACGGACAAGCCTCAATCAGCCCCAGCATTTT; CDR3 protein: CASSPTPRRTSLNQPQHF
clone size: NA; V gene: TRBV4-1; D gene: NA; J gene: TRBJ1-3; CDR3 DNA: TGCGCCAGCAGGCGGAACTTCATTAGCGAAAACACCATATATTTT; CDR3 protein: CASRRNFISENTIYF
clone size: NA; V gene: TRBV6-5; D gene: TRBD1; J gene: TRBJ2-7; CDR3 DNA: TGTGCCAGCAGCCGGGACAGGTCTTTATACGAGCAGTACTTC; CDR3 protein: CASSRDRSLYEQYF
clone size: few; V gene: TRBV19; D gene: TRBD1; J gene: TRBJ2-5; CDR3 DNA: TGTGCCAGTAGGCCTGAGGGGGCTAAGACCCAGTACTTC; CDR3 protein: CASRPEGAKTQYF
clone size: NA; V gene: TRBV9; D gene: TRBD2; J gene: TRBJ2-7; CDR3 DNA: TGTGCCAGCAGCGAAAGGACTAGCGGACCCTACGAGCAGTACTTC; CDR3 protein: CASSERTSGPYEQYF
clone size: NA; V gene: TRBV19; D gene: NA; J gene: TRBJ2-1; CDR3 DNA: TGTGCCAGTACTCTAACGCGACAGGCCGCCTCTATCTCCTACAATGAGCAGTTCTTC; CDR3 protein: CASTLTRQAASISYNEQFF
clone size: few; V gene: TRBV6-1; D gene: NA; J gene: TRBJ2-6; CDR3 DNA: TGTGCCAGCAGTGAATTTGGGGCAGGGCCCAACGTCCTGACTTTC; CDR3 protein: CASSEFGAGPNVLTF
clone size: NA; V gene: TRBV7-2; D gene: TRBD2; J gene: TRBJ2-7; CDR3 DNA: TGTGCCAGCAGCTCCAGGACTAGCGGGGGACGATACGAGCAGTACTTC; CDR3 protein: CASSSRTSGGRYEQYF
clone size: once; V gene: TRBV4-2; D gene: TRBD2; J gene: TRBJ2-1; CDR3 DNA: TGTGCCAGCAGCCAAGTGGGAGGGCCAGGGAATGAGCAGTTCTTC; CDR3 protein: CASSQVGGPGNEQFF
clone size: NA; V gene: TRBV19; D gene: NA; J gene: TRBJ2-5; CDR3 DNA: TGTGCCAGTAGTGTAAAAACAGGGACAGAGACCCAGTACTTC; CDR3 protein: CASSVKTGTETQYF
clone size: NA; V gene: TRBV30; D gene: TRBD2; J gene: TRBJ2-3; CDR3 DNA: TGTGCCTGGAGTCAGGAGCGGGGGGGGTACACAGATACGCAGTATTTT; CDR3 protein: CAWSQERGGYTDTQYF
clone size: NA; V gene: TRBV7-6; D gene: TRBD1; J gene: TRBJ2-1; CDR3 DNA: TGTGCCAGCAGCCTGAGAGGGGGCTGGCATGAGCAGTTCTTC; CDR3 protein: CASSLRGGWHEQFF
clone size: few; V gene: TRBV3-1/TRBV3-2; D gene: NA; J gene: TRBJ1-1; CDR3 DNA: TGTGCCAGCAGCCATGGTACAGGGTCGAACACTGAAGCTTTCTTT; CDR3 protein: CASSHGTGSNTEAFF
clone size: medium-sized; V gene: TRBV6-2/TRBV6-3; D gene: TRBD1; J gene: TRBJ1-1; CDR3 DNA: TGTGCCAGCAGTGAGGGACAGCGAAACCAAGCTTTCTTT; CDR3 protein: CASSEGQRNQAFF
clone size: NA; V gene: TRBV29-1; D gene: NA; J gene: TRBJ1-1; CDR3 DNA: TGCAGCGGCTCAGACAGGTTGAACACTGAAGCTTTCTTT; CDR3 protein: CSGSDRLNTEAFF
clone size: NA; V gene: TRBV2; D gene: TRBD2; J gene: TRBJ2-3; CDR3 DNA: TGTGCCAGCAAAGAACGGAGGCTAGCGGGAGATACGCAGTATTTT; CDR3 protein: CASKERRLAGDTQYF
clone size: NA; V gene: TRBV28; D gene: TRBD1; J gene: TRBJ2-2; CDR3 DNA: TGTGCCAGCAGTGCCCCCGACAGGGGAACCGGGGAGCTGTTTTTT; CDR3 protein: CASSAPDRGTGELFF
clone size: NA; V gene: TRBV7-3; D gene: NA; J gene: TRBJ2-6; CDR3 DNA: TGTGCCAGCAGCTTAGGGCCCTTGGGGGCCAACGTCCTGACTTTC; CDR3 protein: CASSLGPLGANVLTF
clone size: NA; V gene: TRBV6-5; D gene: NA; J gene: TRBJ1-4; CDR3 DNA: TGTGCCAGCCTTCCCCTTGGACTGACTAATGAAAAACTGTTTTTT; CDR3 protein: CASLPLGLTNEKLFF
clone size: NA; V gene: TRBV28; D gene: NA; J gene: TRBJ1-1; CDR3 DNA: TGTGCCACCGCGACTGGGACTGAAGCTTTCTTT; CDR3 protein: CATATGTEAFF
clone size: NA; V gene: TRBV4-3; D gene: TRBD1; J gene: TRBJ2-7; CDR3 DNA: TGCGCCAGCAGCCAAGATTCATCAGGGGGCTCCTACGAGCAGTACTTC; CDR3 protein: CASSQDSSGGSYEQYF
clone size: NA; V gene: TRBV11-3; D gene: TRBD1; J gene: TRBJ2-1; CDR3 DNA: TGTGCCAGCAGCTTAGTGGGTCAGGGGGCCTACAATGAGCAGTTCTTC; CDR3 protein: CASSLVGQGAYNEQFF
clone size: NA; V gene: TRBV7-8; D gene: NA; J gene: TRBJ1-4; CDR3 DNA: TGTGCCAGCAGCTTAGAAAGCAGGATAACTAATGAAAAACTGTTTTTT; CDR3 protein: CASSLESRITNEKLFF
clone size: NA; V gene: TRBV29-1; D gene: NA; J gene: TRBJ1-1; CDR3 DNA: TGCAGCGTTGGACAGAACACTGAAGCTTTCTTT; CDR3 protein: CSVGQNTEAFF
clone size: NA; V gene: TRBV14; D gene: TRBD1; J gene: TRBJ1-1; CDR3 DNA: TGTGCCAGCAGCCCCGGGACAGGGGTGATCAACACTGAAGCTTTCTTT; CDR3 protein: CASSPGTGVINTEAFF
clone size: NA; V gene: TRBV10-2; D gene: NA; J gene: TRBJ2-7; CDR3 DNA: TGCGCCAGCAGTGACGACAGAAACTACGAGCAGTACTTC; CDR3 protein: CASSDDRNYEQYF
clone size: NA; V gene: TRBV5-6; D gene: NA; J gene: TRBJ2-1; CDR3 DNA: TGTGCCAGCAGCTCCCCCGGGACACCTCGTCTAGCGGACCATGAGCAGTTCTTC; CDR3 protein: CASSSPGTPRLADHEQFF
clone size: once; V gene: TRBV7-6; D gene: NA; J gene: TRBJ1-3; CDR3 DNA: TGTGCCAGCAGCTCCCTGGGCCAGGGTGACGGAAACACCATATATTTT; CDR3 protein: CASSSLGQGDGNTIYF
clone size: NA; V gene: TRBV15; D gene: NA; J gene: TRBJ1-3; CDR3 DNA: TGTGCCACCAGCAGAGTAGACGGGGGCTCTGGAAACACCATATATTTT; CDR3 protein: CATSRVDGGSGNTIYF
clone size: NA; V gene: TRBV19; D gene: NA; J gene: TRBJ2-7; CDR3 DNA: TGTGCCAGTAGTCTTGGACATCAGCAGTACTTC; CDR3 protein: CASSLGHQQYF
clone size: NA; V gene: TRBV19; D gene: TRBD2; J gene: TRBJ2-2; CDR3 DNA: TGTGCCAGTAGTCCACAAGGGAGGCTAGCGGGAAACACCGGGGAGCTGTTTTTT; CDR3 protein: CASSPQGRLAGNTGELFF
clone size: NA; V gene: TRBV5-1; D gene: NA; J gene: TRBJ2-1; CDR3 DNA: TGCGCCAGCAGCTTGGCCGCAGCTAGCTCCTACAATGAGCAGTTCTTC; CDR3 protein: CASSLAAASSYNEQFF
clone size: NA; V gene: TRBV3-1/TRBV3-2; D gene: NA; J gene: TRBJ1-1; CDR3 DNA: TGTGCCAGCAGCCAAAGGCCCGGGTACTTGAACACTGAAGCTTTCTTT; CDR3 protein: CASSQRPGYLNTEAFF
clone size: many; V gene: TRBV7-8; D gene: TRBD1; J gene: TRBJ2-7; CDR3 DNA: TGTGCCAGCAGCCCTCAGTGGGACAGGGGCCACGAGCAGTACTTC; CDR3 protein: CASSPQWDRGHEQYF
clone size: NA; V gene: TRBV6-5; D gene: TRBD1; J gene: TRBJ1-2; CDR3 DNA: TGTGCCCGCAGCCTTGGACAGGGGGGTATCGGGGGCTACACCTTC; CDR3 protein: CARSLGQGGIGGYTF
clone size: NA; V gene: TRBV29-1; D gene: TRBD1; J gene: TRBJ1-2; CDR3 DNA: TGCAGCGTTTTATTAGCGTCGAAACAGGGGGCGCATGGCTACACCTTC; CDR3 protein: CSVLLASKQGAHGYTF
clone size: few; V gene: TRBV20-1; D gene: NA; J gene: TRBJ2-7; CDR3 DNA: TGCAGTGCTAGTTCGCAGGGAGGTTACGAGCAGTACTTC; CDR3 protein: CSASSQGGYEQYF
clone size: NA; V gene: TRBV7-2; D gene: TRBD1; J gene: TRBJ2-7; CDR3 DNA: TGTGCCAGCAGCTTAGAATCGGGACAGCTGACCCACTACGAGCAGTACTTC; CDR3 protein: CASSLESGQLTHYEQYF
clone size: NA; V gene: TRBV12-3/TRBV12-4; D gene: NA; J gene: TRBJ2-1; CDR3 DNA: TGTGCCAGCACCCTGGACTATCACAATGAGCAGTTCTTC; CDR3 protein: CASTLDYHNEQFF
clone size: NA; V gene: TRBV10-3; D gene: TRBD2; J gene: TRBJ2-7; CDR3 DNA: TGTGCCATTAGAGTAGCGGGAGATTCGGAGCAGTACTTC; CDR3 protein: CAIRVAGDSEQYF
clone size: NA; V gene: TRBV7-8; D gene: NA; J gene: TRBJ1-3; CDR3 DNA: TGTGCCAGCAGCTTAGCGCCCCGGGGGGTTGGAGACACCATATATTTT; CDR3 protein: CASSLAPRGVGDTIYF
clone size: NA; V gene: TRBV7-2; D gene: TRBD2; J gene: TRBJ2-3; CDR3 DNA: TGTGCCAGCAGCCCCTTTGCGGGGGGTGTGGGGGATACGCAGTATTTT; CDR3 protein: CASSPFAGGVGDTQYF